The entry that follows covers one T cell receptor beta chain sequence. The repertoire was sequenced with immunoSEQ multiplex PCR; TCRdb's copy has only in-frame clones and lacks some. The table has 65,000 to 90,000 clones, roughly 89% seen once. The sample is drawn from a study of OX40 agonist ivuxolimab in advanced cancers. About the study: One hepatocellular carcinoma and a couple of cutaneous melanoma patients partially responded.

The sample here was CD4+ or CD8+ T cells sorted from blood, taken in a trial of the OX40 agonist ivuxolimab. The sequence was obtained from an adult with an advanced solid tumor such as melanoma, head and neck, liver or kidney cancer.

CDR3 region: CASSFSVAALYNEQFF. As DNA, the CDR3 is TGTGCCAGCAGCTTTAGTGTTGCGGCCCTTTACAATGAGCAGTTCTTC. V and J are TRBV5-6 and TRBJ2-1, with D uncertain. Trimming cost V 2 bases and J 4 bases, with 16 bases left between them. The CDR3 has 16 amino acids. Germline CDR1 is SGHDT and CDR2 is YYEEEE.